Below are 16 T cell receptor beta chains sequenced from a single sample in a study of shared clonotypes between healthy human individuals. Only in-frame clones appear in the TCRdb table, and some are missing; sequencing was by immunoSEQ multiplex PCR. Here the sample spans about 1.1 million clones, roughly 77% being singletons. The material sequenced was memory CD4+ T cells from PBMCs. Described subset: CD45RA-negative fraction. The receptors were sampled from a man between 18 and 29 years old in good health. Some clones in this sample may be carry-over from other donors' samples.

This sequence joins TRBV5-4 and TRBJ2-2; D might be TRBD1 (6 bases). The V end lost 4 bases, the J end lost 8 bases, and 15 bases lay between the germline ends. The CDR3 runs to 14 residues. CDR1 SGHNT and CDR2 YYREEE come from the germline V gene (reference sequence). This CDR3 is CASSPPGATGELFF. The CDR3 DNA sequence: TGTGCCAGCAGCCCACCAGGGGCGACGGGGGAGCTGTTTTTT. The full variable domain, in which reference TRBV5-4 and TRBJ2-2 provide the parts outside the CDR3, is ETGVTQSPTHLIKTRGQQVTLRCSSQSGHNTVSWYQQALGQGPQFIFQYYREEENGRGNFPPRFSGLQFPNYSSELNVNALELDDSALYLCASSPPGATGELFFGEGSRLTVL.

This chain connects TRBV29-1 to TRBJ2-5; D might be TRBD2 (5 bases). The V end lost 5 bases, the J end lost 4 bases, and 20 bases lay between the germline ends. There are 15 residues in the CDR3. The V gene's germline CDR1 is SQVTM and CDR2 ANQGSEA. CDR3 protein: CSVSGRGSSAETQYF. In nucleotides, the CDR3 is TGCAGCGTTTCGGGCCGAGGGTCCTCCGCAGAGACCCAGTACTTC.

The genes are TRBV10-1 and TRBJ1-2; TRBD1 agrees at 8 bases. CDR3 length equals 15 residues. The ends lost 2 bases at V and 3 bases at J; junction bases unmatched: 5. CDR1 and CDR2 (germline): WNHNN, SYGVQD (reference sequence). The CDR3 bases are TGCGCCAGCAGTGAGCTAGACAGGGGTGACTATGGCTACACCTTC. This gives the protein CASSELDRGDYGYTF.

The chain couples TRBV25-1 to TRBJ2-2; D call uncertain. Per the germline V gene, CDR1 is MGHDK and CDR2 is SYGVNS. The CDR3 is 15 residues long. The V end was cut by 6 bases, the J end by 5 bases, with 16 bases between. The CDR3, as DNA: TGTGCCAGCAGCGCCCTGAAAGGCGGAACCGGGGAGCTGTTTTTT. This gives the protein CASSALKGGTGELFF. The variable domain in full, with the rest retrieved from reference TRBV25-1 and TRBJ2-2, is EADIYQTPRYLVIGTGKKITLECSQTMGHDKMYWYQQDPGMELHLIHYSYGVNSTEKGDLSSESTVSRIRTEHFPLTLESARPSHTSQYLCASSALKGGTGELFFGEGSRLTVL.

The chain carries TRBV5-1 and TRBJ2-7, with 12 bases that match TRBD2. The CDR3 runs to 17 residues. Germline CDR1 reads SGHRS; CDR2 reads YFSETQ. Trimming took 0 bases from V and 4 from J; bases not matched to a gene: 8. CDR3 sequence (DNA): TGCGCCAGCAGCTTGGTGGCTAGCGGGAGGGCCCTATACGAGCAGTACTTC. Its protein is CASSLVASGRALYEQYF. Full variable domain (remainder filled in from reference TRBV5-1 and TRBJ2-7): KAGVTQTPRYLIKTRGQQVTLSCSPISGHRSVSWYQQTPGQGLQFLFEYFSETQRNKGNFPGRFSGRQFSNSRSEMNVSTLELGDSALYLCASSLVASGRALYEQYFGPGTRLTVT.

This chain uses TRBV5-1 with TRBJ1-1, with D uncertain. Germline CDR1 reads SGHRS; CDR2 reads YFSETQ. V lost 0 bases and J lost 5, with 11 bases in between. The CDR3 sequence is 14 residues long. As DNA, the CDR3 is TGCGCCAGCAGCTTGGCCCAGGAGGTAACTGAAGCTTTCTTT. Its translation is CASSLAQEVTEAFF.

For this clone: Other DNA sequences of this sample code for an identical CDR3. The chain carries TRBV2 and TRBJ2-3; 7 positions agree with TRBD1. The CDR3 runs 12 residues. From germline, CDR1 is SNHLY and CDR2 FYNNEI. The V and J ends lost 3 bases and 7 bases, in that order; junction bases with no gene match: 1. CDR3 in amino acids: CASSDRGNTQYF. CDR3 coding DNA: TGTGCCAGCAGTGACAGGGGGAATACGCAGTATTTT.

The chain carries TRBV28 and TRBJ1-2, with TRBD1 matching 7 bases. Germline CDR1 reads MDHEN; CDR2 reads SYDVKM. CDR3 length equals 17 residues. V shed 7 bases, J shed 0 bases, and the junction held 14 bases outside the gene matches. CDR3 amino acids: CASKVVGQNSANYGYTF. CDR3 nucleotides: TGTGCCAGCAAGGTGGTGGGACAGAACTCCGCTAACTATGGCTACACCTTC.

This clone was seen only a few times. The V call is TRBV2, the J call TRBJ2-2, with TRBD2 as a possible D gene (6 bases). V was clipped by 8 bases and J by 4 bases, with 11 bases between them. This CDR3 is 13 amino acids long. In germline, CDR1 is SNHLY, CDR2 FYNNEI. Written as DNA, the CDR3 is TGTGCCAGCGGGGAGGAGTCCACCGGGGAGCTGTTTTTT. Protein sequence: CASGEESTGELFF.

Concerning this clone: This sample also contains other DNA sequences that code for the same CDR3. The CDR3 sequence is CASSDGASYEQYF. DNA for the CDR3: TGTGCCAGCAGTGACGGGGCCTCCTACGAGCAGTACTTC. The V call is TRBV2, the J call TRBJ2-7, with D perhaps being TRBD1 or TRBD2 (5 bases each). V lost 3 bases to trimming and J lost 0 bases, with 6 bases between them. This CDR3 has 13 amino acids. Germline V CDR1 and CDR2: SNHLY, FYNNEI.

The chain links TRBV5-1 to TRBJ1-3, with 9 bases matching TRBD1. After removal of 2 bases from V and 2 bases from J, the junction contained 2 bases not matched to a gene. Germline CDR1 reads SGHRS; CDR2 reads YFSETQ. The CDR3 totals 15 residues. The CDR3 DNA sequence: TGCGCCAGCAGCTTCGGGACAGGGCCTGGAAACACCATATATTTT. Its protein is CASSFGTGPGNTIYF.

The chain has TRBV6-1 and TRBJ2-5; maybe TRBD2 (5 bases). Germline CDR1 and CDR2: MNHNS and SASEGT. The CDR3 covers 14 residues. Between the trimmed V and J ends, which lost 5 bases and 1 base, there was a span of 11 bases. The CDR3 protein is CASSTTRGQETQYF. For the CDR3, the DNA is TGTGCCAGCAGTACGACTCGGGGCCAAGAGACCCAGTACTTC.

The CDR3 region has the DNA TGCGCCAGCAGCCCGACAGGGATCTCTGGGGCCAACGTCCTGACTTTC. This gives the protein CASSPTGISGANVLTF. The chain recombines TRBV5-1 with TRBJ2-6; TRBD1 matches at 7 bases. Germline V gene lookup returns CDR1 SGHRS and CDR2 YFSETQ. Trimming at V came to 4 bases and at J to 0 bases, leaving 4 bases not matched to a gene. CDR3 length equals 16 residues.

The J gene is TRBJ2-5, the V gene TRBV11-2; D possibly uses TRBD1 or TRBD2 (6 bases each). The J call may be in error: the DNA end matches TRBJ2-7 better. CDR3 length: 14 residues. The germline CDR1 and CDR2 sequences are SGHAT and FQNNGV. The CDR3 reads CASSLVGGEDEQYF. CDR3 coding DNA: TGTGCCAGCAGCTTAGTGGGGGGCGAGGACGAGCAGTACTTC.

The chain joins TRBV18 to TRBJ2-2, with TRBD2 matching 9 bases. The junction had 3 bases not matched to a gene; V was cut back by 0 bases and J by 4 bases. This CDR3 spans 16 amino acids. Germline CDR1 is KGHSH and CDR2 is LQKENI. The chain's CDR3 is CASSPPIAGATGELFF. DNA of the CDR3: TGTGCCAGCTCACCACCGATAGCGGGGGCCACCGGGGAGCTGTTTTTT.

This rearrangement joins TRBV27 to TRBJ2-1; 10 positions agree with TRBD2. Trimming at V came to 6 bases and at J to 0 bases, leaving 14 bases not matched to a gene. This CDR3 is 19 amino acids long. Germline CDR1 reads MNHEY; CDR2 reads SMNVEV (reference sequence). As DNA, the CDR3 is TGTGCCAGCAGACCCAGCGGGAGGGCCCGTGGCTCCTCCTACAATGAGCAGTTCTTC. It is translated as CASRPSGRARGSSYNEQFF.